This TCR beta chain was obtained from a study of siplizumab effects on memory and regulatory T cells. Approximately 10^5 TCR templates underwent assay in every sample. Sequencing was performed with immunoSEQ multiplex PCR; in TCRdb, only in-frame clones are kept and a portion is missing. The profile covers fewer than 120,000 clones, with roughly 92% appearing a single time and 1.3% taken by the ten largest. Germline V gives CDR1 SGHRS, CDR2 YFSETQ. The CDR3 contains 14 residues. V lost 0 bases and J 1 base, leaving 6 bases between the germline ends. This sequence originates from a human donor in good health. The sample taken for sequencing was CD4+ T cells sorted from blood. The chain is built from TRBV5-1 and TRBJ2-3; D may be TRBD1 (5 bases). CDR3 sequence: CASSLEQGTDTQYF. As DNA, the CDR3 is TGCGCCAGCAGCTTGGAACAGGGCACAGATACGCAGTATTTT.